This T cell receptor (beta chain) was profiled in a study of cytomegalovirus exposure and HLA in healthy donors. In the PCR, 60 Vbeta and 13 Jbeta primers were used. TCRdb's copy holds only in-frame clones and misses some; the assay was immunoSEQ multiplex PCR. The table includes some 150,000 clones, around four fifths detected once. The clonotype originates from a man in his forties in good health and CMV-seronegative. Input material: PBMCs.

The chain's CDR3 is CASSYTSGLNRETQYF. The CDR3 DNA follows: TGTGCCAGCAGTTACACTAGCGGGTTGAACCGGGAGACCCAGTACTTC. This sequence joins TRBV6-5 and TRBJ2-5; 9 nucleotides align to TRBD2. Germline lookup yields CDR1 MNHEY and CDR2 SVGAGI. The CDR3 is 16 residues long. The V segment lost 2 bases and the J segment 5 bases; nucleotides outside the gene matches: 9.